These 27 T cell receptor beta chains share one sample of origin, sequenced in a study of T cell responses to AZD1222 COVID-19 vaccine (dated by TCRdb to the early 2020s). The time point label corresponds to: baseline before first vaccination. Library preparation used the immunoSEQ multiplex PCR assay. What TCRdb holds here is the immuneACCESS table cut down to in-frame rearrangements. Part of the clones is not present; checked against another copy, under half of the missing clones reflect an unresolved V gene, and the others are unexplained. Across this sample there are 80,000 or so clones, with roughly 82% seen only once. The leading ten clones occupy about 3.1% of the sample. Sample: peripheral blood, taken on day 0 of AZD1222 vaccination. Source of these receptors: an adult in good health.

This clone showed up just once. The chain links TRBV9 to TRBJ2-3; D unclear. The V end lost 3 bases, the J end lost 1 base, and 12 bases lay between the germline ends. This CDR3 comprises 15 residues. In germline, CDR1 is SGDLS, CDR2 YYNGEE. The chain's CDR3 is CASSEMSSRTDTQYF. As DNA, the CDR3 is TGTGCCAGCAGCGAAATGTCCTCGCGCACAGATACGCAGTATTTT.

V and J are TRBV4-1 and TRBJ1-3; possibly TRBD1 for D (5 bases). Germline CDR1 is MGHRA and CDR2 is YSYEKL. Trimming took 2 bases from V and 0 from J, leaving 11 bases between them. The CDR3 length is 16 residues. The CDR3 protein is CASSQYQGNSGNTIYF. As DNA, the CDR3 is TGCGCCAGCAGCCAATACCAGGGTAACTCTGGAAACACCATATATTTT.

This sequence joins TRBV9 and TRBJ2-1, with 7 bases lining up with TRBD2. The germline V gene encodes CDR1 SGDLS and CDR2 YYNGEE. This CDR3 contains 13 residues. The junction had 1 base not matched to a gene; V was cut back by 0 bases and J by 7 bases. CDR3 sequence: CASSVGLANEQFF. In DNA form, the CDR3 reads TGTGCCAGCAGCGTAGGACTAGCTAATGAGCAGTTCTTC.

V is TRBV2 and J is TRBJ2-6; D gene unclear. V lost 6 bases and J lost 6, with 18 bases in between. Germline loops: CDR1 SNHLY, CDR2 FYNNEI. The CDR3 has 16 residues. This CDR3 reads CASSNQGSAAANVLTF. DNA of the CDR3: TGTGCCAGCAGCAACCAAGGGTCGGCCGCGGCCAACGTCCTGACTTTC.

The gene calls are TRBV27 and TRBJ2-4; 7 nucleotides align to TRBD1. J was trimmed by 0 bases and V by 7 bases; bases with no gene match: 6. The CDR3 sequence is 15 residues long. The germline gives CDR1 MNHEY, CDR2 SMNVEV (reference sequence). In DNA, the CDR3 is TGTGCCAGCATGAGACAGGGCCTAGCCAAAAACATTCAGTACTTC. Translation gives CASMRQGLAKNIQYF.

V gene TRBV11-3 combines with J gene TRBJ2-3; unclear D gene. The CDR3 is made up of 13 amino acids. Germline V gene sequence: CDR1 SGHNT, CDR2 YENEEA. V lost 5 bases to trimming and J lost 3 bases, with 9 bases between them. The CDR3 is CASSLPATDTQYF. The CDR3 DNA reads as TGTGCCAGCAGCCTACCTGCGACAGATACGCAGTATTTT.

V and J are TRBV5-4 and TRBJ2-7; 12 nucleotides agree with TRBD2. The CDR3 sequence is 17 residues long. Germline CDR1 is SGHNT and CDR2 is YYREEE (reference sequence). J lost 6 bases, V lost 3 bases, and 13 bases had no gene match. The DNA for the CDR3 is TGTGCCAGCAGCTCGGGGGTGCTAGCGGGAGGGCCAGGCGAGCAGTACTTC. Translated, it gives CASSSGVLAGGPGEQYF.

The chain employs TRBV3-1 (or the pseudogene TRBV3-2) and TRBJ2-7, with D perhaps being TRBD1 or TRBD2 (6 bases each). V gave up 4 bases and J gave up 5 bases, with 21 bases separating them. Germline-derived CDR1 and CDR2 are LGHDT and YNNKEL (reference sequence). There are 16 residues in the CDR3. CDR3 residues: CASSPEGVGVGDEQYF. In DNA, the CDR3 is TGTGCCAGCAGCCCGGAGGGGGTAGGAGTTGGGGACGAGCAGTACTTC.

The CDR3 loop reads CASSIRGGYGYTF. In DNA form, the CDR3 reads TGTGCCAGTAGTATCAGGGGCGGGTATGGCTACACCTTC. The chain employs TRBV19 and TRBJ1-2; possibly TRBD1 for D (6 bases). V was shortened by 3 bases and J by 5 bases, with 10 bases between the two germline ends. The CDR3 totals 13 residues. From germline, CDR1 is LNHDA and CDR2 SQIVND (reference sequence).

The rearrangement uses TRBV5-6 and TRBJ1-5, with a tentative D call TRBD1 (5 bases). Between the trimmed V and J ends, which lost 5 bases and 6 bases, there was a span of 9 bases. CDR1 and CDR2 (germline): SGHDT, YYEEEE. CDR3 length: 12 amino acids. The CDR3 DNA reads TGTGCCAGCAGTTGGGGGAGTCAGCCCCAGCATTTT. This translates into CASSWGSQPQHF.

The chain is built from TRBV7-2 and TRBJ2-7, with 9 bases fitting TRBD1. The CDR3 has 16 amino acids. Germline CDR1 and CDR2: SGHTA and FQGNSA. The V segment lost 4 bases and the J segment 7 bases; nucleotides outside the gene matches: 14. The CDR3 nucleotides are TGTGCCAGCAGCTGGCAAACGGGGACAGGGCGGGGGGAGCAGTACTTC. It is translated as CASSWQTGTGRGEQYF.

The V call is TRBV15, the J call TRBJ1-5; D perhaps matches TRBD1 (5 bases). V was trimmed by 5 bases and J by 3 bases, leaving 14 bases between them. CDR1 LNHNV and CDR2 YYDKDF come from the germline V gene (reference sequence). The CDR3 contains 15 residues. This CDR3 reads CATSFRDEVNQPQHF. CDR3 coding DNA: TGTGCCACCAGCTTTCGGGACGAAGTCAATCAGCCCCAGCATTTT.

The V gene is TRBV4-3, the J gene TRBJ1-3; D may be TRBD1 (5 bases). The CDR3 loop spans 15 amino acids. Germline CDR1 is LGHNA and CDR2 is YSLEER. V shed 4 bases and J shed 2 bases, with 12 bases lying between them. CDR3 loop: CASSLYGGPGNTIYF. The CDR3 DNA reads TGCGCCAGCAGCCTGTACGGGGGTCCTGGAAACACCATATATTTT.

CDR3 nucleotide sequence: TGTGCCAGCAGTGAATTCGGTGGCTACACCTTC. This encodes CASSEFGGYTF. This chain joins TRBV2 and TRBJ1-2; D is unresolved. There are 11 residues in the CDR3. The germline V gene has CDR1 SNHLY and CDR2 FYNNEI. Trimming removed 2 bases at V and 7 bases at J, with 5 bases between.

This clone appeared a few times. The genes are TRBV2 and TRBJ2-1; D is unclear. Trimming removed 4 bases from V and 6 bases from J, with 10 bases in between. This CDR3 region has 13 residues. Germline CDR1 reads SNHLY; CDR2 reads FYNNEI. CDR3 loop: CASSGEGFNEQFF. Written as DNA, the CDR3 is TGTGCCAGCAGTGGGGAAGGGTTCAATGAGCAGTTCTTC.

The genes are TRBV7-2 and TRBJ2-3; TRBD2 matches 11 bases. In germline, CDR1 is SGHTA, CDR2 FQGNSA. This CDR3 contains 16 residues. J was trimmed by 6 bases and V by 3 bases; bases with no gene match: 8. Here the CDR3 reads CASSFTSGGRGDTQYF. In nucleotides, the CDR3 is TGTGCCAGCAGCTTTACTAGCGGGGGACGGGGGGATACGCAGTATTTT.

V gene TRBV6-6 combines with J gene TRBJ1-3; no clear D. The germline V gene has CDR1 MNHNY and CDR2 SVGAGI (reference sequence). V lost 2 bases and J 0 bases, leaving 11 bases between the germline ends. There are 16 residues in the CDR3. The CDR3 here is CASSYPSTHSGNTIYF. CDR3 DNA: TGTGCCAGCAGTTACCCCAGCACGCACTCTGGAAACACCATATATTTT.

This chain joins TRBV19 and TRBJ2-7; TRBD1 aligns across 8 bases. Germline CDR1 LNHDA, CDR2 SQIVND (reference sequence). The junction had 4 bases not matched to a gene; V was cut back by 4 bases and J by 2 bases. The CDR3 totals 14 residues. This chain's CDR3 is CASSNRQGPYEQYF. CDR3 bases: TGTGCCAGTAGTAACCGACAGGGGCCCTACGAGCAGTACTTC.

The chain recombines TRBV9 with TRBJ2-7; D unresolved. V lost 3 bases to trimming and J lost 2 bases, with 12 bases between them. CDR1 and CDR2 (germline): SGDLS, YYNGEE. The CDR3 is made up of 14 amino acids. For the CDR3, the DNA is TGTGCCAGCAGCGAAGATCACAACACCTACGAGCAGTACTTC. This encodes CASSEDHNTYEQYF.

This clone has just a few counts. The CDR3 reads CASSDHFPTGTDTQYF. The CDR3 nucleotides read TGTGCCAGCAGCGATCATTTTCCGACGGGCACAGATACGCAGTATTTT. The chain uses TRBV5-6 and TRBJ2-3; no definite D call. Trimming removed 4 bases from V and 1 base from J, with 16 bases in between. CDR1 and CDR2 from the germline V gene are SGHDT and YYEEEE. The CDR3 runs 16 residues. Supplemented by reference TRBV5-6 and TRBJ2-3, the full variable domain reads DAGVTQSPTHLIKTRGQQVTLRCSPKSGHDTVSWYQQALGQGPQFIFQYYEEEERQRGNFPDRFSGHQFPNYSSELNVNALLLGDSALYLCASSDHFPTGTDTQYFGPGTRLTVL.

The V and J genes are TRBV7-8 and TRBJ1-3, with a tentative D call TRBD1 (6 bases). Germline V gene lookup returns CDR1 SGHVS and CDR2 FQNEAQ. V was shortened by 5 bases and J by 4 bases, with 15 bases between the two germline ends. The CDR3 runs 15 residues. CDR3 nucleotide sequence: TGTGCCAGCAGCCCCCAGACAGGCGGGGGAAACACCATATATTTT. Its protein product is CASSPQTGGGNTIYF.

The CDR3: CASSLRASSYNEQFF. CDR3 bases: TGTGCCAGCAGCTTGAGGGCCTCCTCCTACAATGAGCAGTTCTTC. V and J are TRBV5-5 and TRBJ2-1; D remains unclear. V was cut by 1 base and J by 0 bases, with 8 bases left in between. Germline values: CDR1 SGHKS, CDR2 YYEKEE (reference sequence). This CDR3 is built from 15 residues.

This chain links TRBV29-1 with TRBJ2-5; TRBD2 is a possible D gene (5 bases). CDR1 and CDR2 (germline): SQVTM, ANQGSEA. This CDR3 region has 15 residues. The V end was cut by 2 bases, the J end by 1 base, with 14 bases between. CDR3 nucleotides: TGCAGCGTTGAAAGATCGGGCGGGTCCCAAGAGACCCAGTACTTC. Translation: CSVERSGGSQETQYF.

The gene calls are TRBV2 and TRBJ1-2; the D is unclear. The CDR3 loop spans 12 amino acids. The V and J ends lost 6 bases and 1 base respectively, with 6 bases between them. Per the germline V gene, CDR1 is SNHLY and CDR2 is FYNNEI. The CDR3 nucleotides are TGTGCCAGCAGACCGGATAACTATGGCTACACCTTC. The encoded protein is CASRPDNYGYTF.

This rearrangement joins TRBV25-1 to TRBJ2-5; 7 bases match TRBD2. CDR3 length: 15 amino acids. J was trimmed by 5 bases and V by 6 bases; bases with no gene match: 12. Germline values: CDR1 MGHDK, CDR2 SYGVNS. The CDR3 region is CASSSPGGVAETQYF. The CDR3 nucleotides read TGTGCCAGCAGCTCCCCTGGGGGGGTGGCGGAGACCCAGTACTTC.

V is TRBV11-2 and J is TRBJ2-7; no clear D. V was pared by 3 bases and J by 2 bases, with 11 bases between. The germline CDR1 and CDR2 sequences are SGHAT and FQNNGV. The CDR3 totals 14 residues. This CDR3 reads CASSFHIKTYEQYF. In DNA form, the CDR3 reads TGTGCCAGCAGCTTTCATATAAAAACCTACGAGCAGTACTTC. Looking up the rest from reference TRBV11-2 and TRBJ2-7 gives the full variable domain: EAGVAQSPRYKIIEKRQSVAFWCNPISGHATLYWYQQILGQGPKLLIQFQNNGVVDDSQLPKDRFSAERLKGVDSTLKIQPAKLEDSAVYLCASSFHIKTYEQYFGPGTRLTVT.

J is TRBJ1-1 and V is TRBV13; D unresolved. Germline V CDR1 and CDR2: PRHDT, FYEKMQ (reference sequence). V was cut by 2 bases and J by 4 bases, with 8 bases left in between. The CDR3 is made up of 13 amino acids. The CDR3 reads CASSLRVSTEAFF. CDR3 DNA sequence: TGTGCCAGCAGCTTACGGGTGTCCACTGAAGCTTTCTTT.